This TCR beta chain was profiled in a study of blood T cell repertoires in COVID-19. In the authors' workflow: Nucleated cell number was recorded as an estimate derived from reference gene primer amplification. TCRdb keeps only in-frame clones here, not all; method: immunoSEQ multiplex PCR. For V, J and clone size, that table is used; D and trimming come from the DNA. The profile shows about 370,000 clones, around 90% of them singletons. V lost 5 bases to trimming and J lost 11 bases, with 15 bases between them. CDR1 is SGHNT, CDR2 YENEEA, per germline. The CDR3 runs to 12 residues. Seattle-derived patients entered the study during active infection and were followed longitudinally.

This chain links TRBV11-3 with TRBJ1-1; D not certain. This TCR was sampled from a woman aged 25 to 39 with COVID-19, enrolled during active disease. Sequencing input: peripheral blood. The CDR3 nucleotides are TGTGCCAGCAGCCTGGGCCCACTTAAGGCTTTCTTT. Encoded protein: CASSLGPLKAFF.